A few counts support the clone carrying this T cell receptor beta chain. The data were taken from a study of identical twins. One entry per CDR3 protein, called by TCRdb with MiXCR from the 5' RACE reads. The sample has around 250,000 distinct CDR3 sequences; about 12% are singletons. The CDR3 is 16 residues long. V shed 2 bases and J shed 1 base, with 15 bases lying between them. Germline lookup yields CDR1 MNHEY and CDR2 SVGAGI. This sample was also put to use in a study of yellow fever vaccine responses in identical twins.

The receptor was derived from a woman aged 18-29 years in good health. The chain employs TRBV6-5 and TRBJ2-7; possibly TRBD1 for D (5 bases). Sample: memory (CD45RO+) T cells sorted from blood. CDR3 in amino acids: CASSYAVTDRSYEQYF. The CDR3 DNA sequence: TGTGCCAGCAGTTACGCTGTGACAGACCGTTCCTACGAGCAGTACTTC.